These 19 T cell receptor beta chains came from one sample sequenced in a study of response to subunit inactivated influenza vaccine. TCRdb reanalysed the RT-PCR reads using MiXCR and keeps one entry per CDR3 protein. This table has approximately 500,000 distinct CDR3 sequences, roughly 13% appearing once. Sample: PBMCs from blood, taken 40 to 50 days after vaccination. The receptors originated from a man between 50 and 59 years old who received an inactivated influenza vaccine.

Only a few counts were recorded for this clonotype. The chain recombines TRBV25-1 with TRBJ2-7; D is perhaps TRBD2 (5 bases). The CDR3 consists of 14 residues. The germline CDR1 and CDR2 sequences are MGHDK and SYGVNS. V lost 7 bases and J 0 bases, leaving 13 bases between the germline ends. The CDR3 loop reads CASNENGLSYEQYF. The DNA of the CDR3 is TGTGCCAGCAACGAAAACGGACTCTCCTACGAGCAGTACTTC.

J is TRBJ2-7 and V is TRBV27; D is perhaps TRBD2 (5 bases). Germline loops: CDR1 MNHEY, CDR2 SMNVEV (reference sequence). V was shortened by 4 bases and J by 1 base, with 14 bases between the two germline ends. The CDR3 has 15 amino acids. The DNA for the CDR3 is TGTGCCAGCAGTTCCGGGATTCCCCTTTCCTACGAGCAGTACTTC. This gives the protein CASSSGIPLSYEQYF.

At least ten counts were recorded for this clonotype. DNA for the CDR3: TGTGCCAGCAGCTCCGGACCGATAAGCTCCTACAATGAGCAGTTCTTC. The encoded protein is CASSSGPISSYNEQFF. The V call is TRBV5-5, the J call TRBJ2-1; D gene ambiguous. Germline CDR1 and CDR2: SGHKS and YYEKEE (reference sequence). The CDR3 consists of 16 residues. Trimming took off 3 bases at V and 0 bases at J, with 13 bases between the two ends.

V gene TRBV30 combines with J gene TRBJ2-7; 12 bases line up with TRBD1. With 5 bases clipped from V and 3 bases from J, the junction kept 5 bases outside the gene matches. The CDR3 is 14 amino acids. Germline CDR1 is GTSNPN and CDR2 is SVGIG (reference sequence). DNA for the CDR3: TGTGCCTGGGCCGGGACAGGGGGCTTCTACGAGCAGTACTTC. Translated: CAWAGTGGFYEQYF.

This clonotype was seen more than once but under ten times. The chain has TRBV6-5 and TRBJ2-7; 14 bases map to TRBD2. V was pared by 4 bases and J by 4 bases, with 6 bases of the junction left unmatched. The CDR3 has 16 amino acids. Germline loops: CDR1 MNHEY, CDR2 SVGAGI. CDR3 nucleotides: TGTGCCAGCAGTTTTCGACTAGCGGGAGGGCCGTACGAGCAGTACTTC. Amino acids: CASSFRLAGGPYEQYF.

Ten or more counts support this clonotype. Mismatch with germline at one junction end may stem from a read error. The J gene is TRBJ2-7, the V gene TRBV5-1; 7 bases line up with TRBD2. The CDR3 has 15 residues. Germline values: CDR1 SGHRS, CDR2 YFSETQ. CDR3 coding DNA: TGTGCCAGCAGCTTGGTCAGCGGGGCGACCTACGAGCAGTACTTC. This codes for CASSLVSGATYEQYF.

This clonotype appeared a few times. This CDR3 reads CASSLGASGQYQETQYF. CDR3 nucleotide sequence: TGTGCCAGCAGCTTGGGCGCTAGCGGGCAGTACCAAGAGACCCAGTACTTC. The chain employs TRBV7-2 and TRBJ2-5, with TRBD2 identical over 8 bases. The trim removed 3 bases at V and 0 bases at J, leaving 9 bases unmatched. Germline V gene lookup returns CDR1 SGHTA and CDR2 FQGNSA. The CDR3 is made up of 17 amino acids. Supplemented by reference TRBV7-2 and TRBJ2-5, the full variable domain reads GAGVSQSPSNKVTEKGKDVELRCDPISGHTALYWYRQSLGQGLEFLIYFQGNSAPDKSGLPSDRFSAERTGGSVSTLTIQRTQQEDSAVYLCASSLGASGQYQETQYFGPGTRLLVL.

The table lists this clonotype with a few counts. DNA for the CDR3: TGTGCCAGCAGTTACTCGATCTCCGGCAGGTACGAGCAGTACTTC. Translating it yields CASSYSISGRYEQYF. The chain couples TRBV6-5 to TRBJ2-7; D is unresolved. Per germline, CDR1 MNHEY and CDR2 SVGAGI. V was trimmed by 0 bases and J by 4 bases, leaving 13 bases between them. This CDR3 has 15 residues.

The sample holds many counts of this clonotype. This chain connects TRBV20-1 to TRBJ2-2; the match to TRBD2 covers 9 bases. Trimming at V came to 0 bases and at J to 1 base, leaving 6 bases not matched to a gene. Germline CDR1 reads DFQATT; CDR2 reads SNEGSKA (reference sequence). This CDR3 has 17 amino acids. The CDR3 reads CSARDFVLAGNTGELFF. CDR3 DNA sequence: TGCAGTGCTAGAGATTTTGTACTAGCGGGGAACACCGGGGAGCTGTTTTTT.

The chain couples TRBV5-5 to TRBJ2-7; maybe TRBD2 (6 bases). The CDR3 runs 14 residues. Germline CDR1 SGHKS, CDR2 YYEKEE (reference sequence). The V end lost 4 bases, the J end lost 4 bases, and 15 bases lay between the germline ends. CDR3 sequence: CASSPSIGRYEQYF. CDR3 nucleotides: TGTGCCAGCAGCCCCTCAATAGGGAGGTACGAGCAGTACTTC.

The chain combines TRBV3-1 with TRBJ2-3; 12 bases are a match to TRBD2. This CDR3 is 19 amino acids long. V shed 6 bases and J 3 bases; nucleotides not matched to a gene: 16. Germline CDR1 and CDR2: LGHDT and YNNKEL (reference sequence). This CDR3 reads CASSLTHFASGGGTDTQYF. For the CDR3, the DNA is TGTGCCAGCAGTCTCACCCACTTCGCTAGCGGGGGGGGGACAGATACGCAGTATTTT.

In nucleotides, the CDR3 is TGTGCCAGCAGGGGACGACAGGGTGGGTACAATGAGCAGTTCTTC. Translation gives CASRGRQGGYNEQFF. V and J are TRBV5-6 and TRBJ2-1; 7 bases line up with TRBD1. Germline lookup yields CDR1 SGHDT and CDR2 YYEEEE. V shed 5 bases and J 4 bases; nucleotides not matched to a gene: 9. The CDR3 loop spans 15 amino acids.

Only a few counts were recorded for this clonotype. V and J are TRBV5-1 and TRBJ2-7; D not certain. Trimming took 4 bases from V and 3 from J, leaving 14 bases between them. Germline values: CDR1 SGHRS, CDR2 YFSETQ. There are 14 residues in the CDR3. CDR3 DNA: TGCGCCAGCAGCCCCGATGGTGGGGACTACGAGCAGTACTTC. It translates to CASSPDGGDYEQYF. The whole variable domain, remainder taken from reference TRBV5-1 and TRBJ2-7, is KAGVTQTPRYLIKTRGQQVTLSCSPISGHRSVSWYQQTPGQGLQFLFEYFSETQRNKGNFPGRFSGRQFSNSRSEMNVSTLELGDSALYLCASSPDGGDYEQYFGPGTRLTVT.

The chain employs TRBV5-1 and TRBJ2-3, with 10 bases lining up with TRBD1. Germline loops: CDR1 SGHRS, CDR2 YFSETQ. V lost 4 bases to trimming and J lost 6 bases; unmatched junction nucleotides: 5. The CDR3 has 14 residues. CDR3: CASSTGTGADTQYF. The CDR3 DNA follows: TGCGCCAGCAGCACGGGGACAGGGGCCGATACGCAGTATTTT.

This clonotype was counted ten times or more. CDR3 nucleotides: TGTGCCAGCAGCTTAAGCCACAGGGGTGCTGAAGCTTTCTTT. Translated, it gives CASSLSHRGAEAFF. The rearrangement links TRBV7-9 to TRBJ1-1, with TRBD1 matching over 7 bases. The V and J ends lost 2 bases and 6 bases, in that order; junction bases with no gene match: 6. The germline V gene has CDR1 SEHNR and CDR2 FQNEAQ (reference sequence). This CDR3 spans 14 amino acids. The full variable domain, its missing parts supplied by reference TRBV7-9 and TRBJ1-1, is DTGVSQNPRHKITKRGQNVTFRCDPISEHNRLYWYRQTLGQGPEFLTYFQNEAQLEKSRLLSDRFSAERPKGSFSTLEIQRTEQGDSAMYLCASSLSHRGAEAFFGQGTRLTVV.

This clonotype came up many times. The J gene is TRBJ2-1, the V gene TRBV6-1; unclear D gene. The CDR3 consists of 12 residues. V was trimmed by 4 bases and J by 6 bases, leaving 7 bases between them. The germline V gene encodes CDR1 MNHNS and CDR2 SASEGT. CDR3 sequence (DNA): TGTGCCAGCAGTGGGAACTTCAATGAGCAGTTCTTC. Protein product: CASSGNFNEQFF.

This chain joins TRBV3-1 and TRBJ2-7; D uncertain. CDR1 and CDR2 from the germline V gene are LGHDT and YNNKEL (reference sequence). This CDR3 has 14 amino acids. Trimming left V 1 base short and J 3 bases short, with 10 bases between. CDR3 region: CASSQGPHRYEQYF. CDR3 DNA sequence: TGTGCCAGCAGCCAAGGCCCGCATCGCTACGAGCAGTACTTC.

The chain uses TRBV5-1 and TRBJ2-7; 9 bases are a match to TRBD1. The trim removed 4 bases at V and 0 bases at J, leaving 8 bases unmatched. Germline-derived CDR1 and CDR2 are SGHRS and YFSETQ. The CDR3 totals 16 residues. The CDR3 DNA is TGCGCCAGCAGCATAGGTGGGACAGGGAGCTCCTACGAGCAGTACTTC. This encodes CASSIGGTGSSYEQYF.

This clonotype was seen more than once but under ten times. The chain is built from TRBV4-3 and TRBJ1-6; 9 positions match TRBD1. The CDR3 extends over 14 amino acids. The V gene's germline CDR1 is LGHNA and CDR2 YSLEER. V dropped 4 bases and J dropped 9; count of bases not matched to a gene: 4. CDR3 nucleotides: TGCGCCAGCAGCCGGGACAGGGCGAGTTCACCCCTCCACTTT. This codes for CASSRDRASSPLHF.